The 24 T cell receptor beta chains below come from one sample, sequenced in a study of OX40 agonist ivuxolimab in advanced cancers. Sequencing used immunoSEQ multiplex PCR; TCRdb keeps in-frame clones, though not all of them. The sample carries about 36,000 clones, around 80% recorded once. The sample here was CD4+ or CD8+ T cells sorted from blood, taken in a trial of the OX40 agonist ivuxolimab. The receptors were sampled from an adult with an advanced solid tumor such as melanoma, head and neck, liver or kidney cancer.

The chain is built from TRBV28 and TRBJ2-7; D may be TRBD2 (6 bases). The CDR3 has 15 amino acids. The V and J ends lost 4 bases and 3 bases respectively, with 16 bases between them. In germline, CDR1 is MDHEN, CDR2 SYDVKM. The CDR3 loop is CASSSPGEAHYEQYF. The CDR3 nucleotides read TGTGCCAGCAGTTCCCCCGGGGAGGCTCACTACGAGCAGTACTTC.

The genes are TRBV10-3 and TRBJ2-1, with a weak D call TRBD2 (5 bases). CDR1 ENHRY and CDR2 SYGVKD come from the germline V gene. The CDR3 spans 16 residues. V lost 1 base and J lost 1, with 11 bases in between. CDR3 DNA sequence: TGTGCCATCAGTGAGTTGGGGAGTAGATCCTACAATGAGCAGTTCTTC. Residues: CAISELGSRSYNEQFF.

The chain's CDR3 is CASSLTGETQYF. The CDR3 region has the DNA TGCGCCAGCAGCTTGACGGGAGAGACCCAGTACTTC. The chain couples TRBV5-1 to TRBJ2-5, with D uncertain. CDR3 length equals 12 residues. V gave up 1 base and J gave up 4 bases, with 5 bases separating them. The germline V gene encodes CDR1 SGHRS and CDR2 YFSETQ.

The rearrangement joins TRBV28 to TRBJ1-1; D possibly corresponds to TRBD1 (5 bases). Germline lookup yields CDR1 MDHEN and CDR2 SYDVKM. The CDR3 runs 15 residues. V shed 5 bases and J shed 1 base, with 14 bases lying between them. The CDR3 DNA is TGTGCCAGCAGTAAGTCAGGGAGTAGGAACACTGAAGCTTTCTTT. It translates to CASSKSGSRNTEAFF.

The chain carries TRBV7-9 and TRBJ2-1, with TRBD2 as a possible D gene (5 bases). Germline CDR1 and CDR2: SEHNR and FQNEAQ (reference sequence). V was trimmed by 1 base and J by 8 bases, leaving 12 bases between them. The CDR3 loop spans 14 amino acids. In DNA form, the CDR3 reads TGTGCCAGCAGCTTAGGGAATGCGCGGGATGAGCAGTTCTTC. Residues: CASSLGNARDEQFF.

This clone showed up many times. The V gene is TRBV6-5, the J gene TRBJ1-1; no clear D. Germline V gives CDR1 MNHEY, CDR2 SVGAGI. The CDR3 has 12 amino acids. V lost 6 bases and J 1 base, leaving 6 bases between the germline ends. CDR3 nucleotide sequence: TGTGCCAGCAGACCAGGGAACACTGAAGCTTTCTTT. Amino acid sequence: CASRPGNTEAFF.

This clone appeared a few times. J is TRBJ1-6 and V is TRBV5-4; D is ambiguous. This CDR3 has 15 residues. V was shortened by 4 bases and J by 5 bases, with 13 bases between the two germline ends. In germline, CDR1 is SGHNT, CDR2 YYREEE (reference sequence). This chain's CDR3 is CASSVRTANNSPLHF. CDR3 coding DNA: TGTGCCAGCAGCGTTCGGACGGCTAATAATTCACCCCTCCACTTT.

The chain has TRBV19 and TRBJ1-4; D remains ambiguous. In germline, CDR1 is LNHDA, CDR2 SQIVND (reference sequence). The CDR3 spans 16 residues. V was clipped by 0 bases and J by 0 bases, with 8 bases between them. CDR3 amino acids: CASSIEGGTTNEKLFF. CDR3 bases: TGTGCCAGTAGTATAGAGGGAGGAACAACTAATGAAAAACTGTTTTTT.

The V gene is TRBV6-1, the J gene TRBJ1-2, with 7 bases identical to TRBD1. The CDR3 spans 14 residues. Germline lookup yields CDR1 MNHNS and CDR2 SASEGT. The V gene end was trimmed by 4 bases and the J gene end by 6 bases; junction bases not matched to a gene: 8. This CDR3 is CASSAATGIDGYTF. The DNA of the CDR3 is TGTGCCAGCAGTGCCGCGACAGGGATAGATGGCTACACCTTC.

The chain is built from TRBV6-5 and TRBJ1-2; possibly TRBD1 for D (5 bases). The ends were cut back, 2 bases at V and 5 bases at J, with 12 bases in the middle. The CDR3 is 14 residues long. The germline V gene encodes CDR1 MNHEY and CDR2 SVGAGI. The CDR3 sequence is CASSYLPEGYGYTF. The DNA of the CDR3 is TGTGCCAGCAGTTACCTGCCGGAGGGGTATGGCTACACCTTC.

This clone was found a few times. Additional DNA sequences in this sample encode the identical CDR3. The chain joins TRBV2 to TRBJ2-7; 11 nucleotides line up with TRBD2. J gave up 0 bases and V 4 bases, and 14 bases lay outside the gene matches. Germline CDR1 reads SNHLY; CDR2 reads FYNNEI. The length of the CDR3 is 19 residues. CDR3 nucleotides: TGTGCCAGCAGTGGGAATGATGTCCCGGGACTAGCGGACTCCTACGAGCAGTACTTC. This translates into CASSGNDVPGLADSYEQYF.

The chain is built from TRBV6-5 and TRBJ1-1; the D gene is possibly TRBD1 (6 bases). The V end was cut by 6 bases, the J end by 3 bases, with 14 bases between. CDR1 is MNHEY, CDR2 SVGAGI, per germline. The CDR3 covers 14 residues. The CDR3 DNA sequence: TGTGCCAGCAGCCTACAGGGTCCCGACACTGAAGCTTTCTTT. Translating gives CASSLQGPDTEAFF.

The V and J genes are TRBV27 and TRBJ1-5, with a tentative D call TRBD1 (6 bases). Trimming left V 8 bases short and J 2 bases short, with 7 bases between. Per the germline V gene, CDR1 is MNHEY and CDR2 is SMNVEV (reference sequence). The CDR3 is 12 residues long. CDR3 DNA sequence: TGTGCCAGCTCAGGGGGCAATCAGCCCCAGCATTTT. This gives the protein CASSGGNQPQHF.

The chain couples TRBV6-1 to TRBJ1-1, with D unclear. CDR1 MNHNS and CDR2 SASEGT come from the germline V gene. The V end lost 7 bases, the J end lost 1 base, and 16 bases lay between the germline ends. The CDR3 totals 15 residues. The CDR3 reads CASKGAYIGNTEAFF. CDR3 sequence (DNA): TGTGCCAGCAAGGGAGCCTATATTGGGAACACTGAAGCTTTCTTT.

This clone was counted only a few times. The V gene is TRBV28, the J gene TRBJ2-7, with D possibly matching TRBD2 (6 bases). V gave up 6 bases and J gave up 1 base, with 7 bases separating them. The germline V gene has CDR1 MDHEN and CDR2 SYDVKM. There are 12 residues in the CDR3. CDR3 amino acids: CASRTSSYEQYF. The CDR3 nucleotides are TGTGCCAGCAGGACTAGTTCCTACGAGCAGTACTTC.

This clone is deemed medium-sized (0.01 to 0.1%). The V gene is TRBV4-1, the J gene TRBJ1-1; TRBD1 might be the D (6 bases). The CDR3 is 14 amino acids. CDR1 MGHRA and CDR2 YSYEKL come from the germline V gene. The V gene lost 2 bases and the J gene lost 8 bases, with 15 bases spanning the gap. CDR3 region: CASSQTPQGGEAFF. CDR3 nucleotides: TGCGCCAGCAGCCAAACCCCACAGGGTGGCGAAGCTTTCTTT.

The chain links TRBV4-3 to TRBJ2-5, with 9 positions matching TRBD1. Trimming cost V 2 bases and J 3 bases; bases outside gene matches: 10. The CDR3 loop spans 17 amino acids. Germline CDR1 LGHNA, CDR2 YSLEER. CDR3 DNA sequence: TGCGCCAGCAGCCAACCAAAGACAGGGGGATCAAAAGAGACCCAGTACTTC. This gives the protein CASSQPKTGGSKETQYF.

The chain has TRBV7-8 and TRBJ2-7, with 8 bases lining up with TRBD2. CDR3 length: 15 amino acids. Germline CDR1 reads SGHVS; CDR2 reads FQNEAQ. V shed 2 bases and J 0 bases; nucleotides not matched to a gene: 3. CDR3 DNA: TGTGCCAGCAGCTTACGACTAGCGAGCTCCTACGAGCAGTACTTC. This gives the protein CASSLRLASSYEQYF. Full variable domain (rest looked up from reference TRBV7-8 and TRBJ2-7): GAGVSQSPRYKVAKRGQDVALRCDPISGHVSLFWYQQALGQGPEFLTYFQNEAQLDKSGLPSDRFFAERPEGSVSTLKIQRTQQEDSAVYLCASSLRLASSYEQYFGPGTRLTVT.

The chain employs TRBV30 and TRBJ1-6, with no clear D. There are 13 residues in the CDR3. Germline-derived CDR1 and CDR2 are GTSNPN and SVGIG (reference sequence). Deletions cut 4 bases from V and 5 bases from J, with 9 bases between. The CDR3 DNA follows: TGTGCCTGGACGGCGGGTAATAATTCACCCCTCCACTTT. It encodes CAWTAGNNSPLHF. Variable domain in full (rest from reference TRBV30 and TRBJ1-6): SQTIHQWPATLVQPVGSPLSLECTVEGTSNPNLYWYRQAAGRGLQLLFYSVGIGQISSEVPQNLSASRPQDRQFILSSKKLLLSDSGFYLCAWTAGNNSPLHFGNGTRLTVT.

This sequence joins TRBV19 and TRBJ2-5; TRBD2 matches at 7 bases. CDR3 length equals 14 residues. The trim removed 5 bases at V and 4 bases at J, leaving 7 bases unmatched. The germline V gene encodes CDR1 LNHDA and CDR2 SQIVND (reference sequence). CDR3 residues: CASSPRGRGETQYF. Written as DNA, the CDR3 is TGTGCCAGTAGTCCTCGTGGGAGGGGAGAGACCCAGTACTTC.

V usage is TRBV2 and J usage is TRBJ2-3, with D possibly matching TRBD2 (6 bases). V was cut by 4 bases and J by 0 bases, with 11 bases left in between. CDR3 length equals 15 residues. The germline CDR1 and CDR2 sequences are SNHLY and FYNNEI. The CDR3 DNA follows: TGTGCCAGCAGTGTAAGGAGCGGGAGCACAGATACGCAGTATTTT. It codes for CASSVRSGSTDTQYF.

The CDR3 here is CASFGAGEFNPTDTQYF. Written as DNA, the CDR3 is TGTGCCAGCTTTGGAGCGGGAGAATTTAATCCCACAGATACGCAGTATTTT. The rearrangement joins TRBV6-4 to TRBJ2-3, with 8 bases matching TRBD2. In germline, CDR1 is MRHNA, CDR2 SNTAGT. After removal of 8 bases from V and 2 bases from J, the junction contained 15 bases not matched to a gene. This CDR3 contains 17 residues.

The V call is TRBV7-2, the J call TRBJ1-1; D gene unclear. This CDR3 region has 14 residues. Per germline, CDR1 SGHTA and CDR2 FQGNSA. Trimming removed 5 bases from V and 0 bases from J, with 10 bases in between. CDR3 region: CASSMSLMNTEAFF. The CDR3 bases are TGTGCCAGCAGCATGTCCTTAATGAACACTGAAGCTTTCTTT.

This clone was seen once. The chain carries TRBV7-9 and TRBJ2-3; 7 bases are a match to TRBD2. The junction had 9 bases not matched to a gene; V was cut back by 5 bases and J by 4 bases. Germline V lookup: CDR1 SEHNR, CDR2 FQNEAQ (reference sequence). The CDR3 runs 15 residues. CDR3 DNA sequence: TGTGCCAGCAGCCCTAACCTAGGGAGGGCAGATACGCAGTATTTT. Its translation is CASSPNLGRADTQYF.